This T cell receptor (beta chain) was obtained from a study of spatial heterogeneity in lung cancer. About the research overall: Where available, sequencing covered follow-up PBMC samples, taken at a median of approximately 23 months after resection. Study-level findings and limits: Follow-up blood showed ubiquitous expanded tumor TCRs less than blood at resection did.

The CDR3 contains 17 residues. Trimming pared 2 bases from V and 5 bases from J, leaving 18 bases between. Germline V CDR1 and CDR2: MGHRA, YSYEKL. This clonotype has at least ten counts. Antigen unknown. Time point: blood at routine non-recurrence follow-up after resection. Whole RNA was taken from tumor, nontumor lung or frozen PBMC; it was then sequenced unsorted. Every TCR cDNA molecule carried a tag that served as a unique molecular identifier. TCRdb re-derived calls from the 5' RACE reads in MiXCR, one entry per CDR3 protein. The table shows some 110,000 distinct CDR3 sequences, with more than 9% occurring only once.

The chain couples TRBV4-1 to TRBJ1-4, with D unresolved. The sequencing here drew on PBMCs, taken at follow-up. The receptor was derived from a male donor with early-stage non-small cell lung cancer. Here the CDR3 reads CASSQPRQGARNEKLFF. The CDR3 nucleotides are TGCGCCAGCAGCCAACCTAGGCAAGGAGCTCGGAATGAAAAACTGTTTTTT.